The 16 T cell receptor beta chains presented below share a single source sample, sequenced in a study of blood T cell repertoires in COVID-19. Sequencing was performed with immunoSEQ multiplex PCR; in TCRdb, only in-frame clones are kept and a portion is missing. The sample includes under 250,000 clones, 80% to 90% of them seen just once. The sequenced sample consisted of peripheral blood. These receptors all stem from a man between 60 and 75 years old with acute or convalescent COVID-19.

V and J are TRBV5-1 and TRBJ1-1, with a tentative D call TRBD1 (5 bases). V lost 0 bases, J lost 0 bases, and 12 bases lay in between. CDR3 length: 16 amino acids. The germline CDR1 and CDR2 sequences are SGHRS and YFSETQ. This CDR3 is CASSLDSGFMNTEAFF. CDR3 coding DNA: TGCGCCAGCAGCTTGGACTCAGGGTTCATGAACACTGAAGCTTTCTTT. Together with reference TRBV5-1 and TRBJ1-1, the CDR3 gives the full variable domain: KAGVTQTPRYLIKTRGQQVTLSCSPISGHRSVSWYQQTPGQGLQFLFEYFSETQRNKGNFPGRFSGRQFSNSRSEMNVSTLELGDSALYLCASSLDSGFMNTEAFFGQGTRLTVV.

The chain employs TRBV29-1 and TRBJ2-5; D possibly corresponds to TRBD1 (6 bases). This CDR3 comprises 13 residues. CDR1 is SQVTM, CDR2 ANQGSEA, per germline. Trimming left V 4 bases short and J 2 bases short, with 11 bases between. The CDR3 here is CSVAGASQETQYF. The CDR3 nucleotides read TGCAGCGTTGCAGGGGCATCACAAGAGACCCAGTACTTC.

The count of this clone is one. The rearrangement links TRBV4-1 to TRBJ1-3; possibly TRBD1 for D (6 bases). The CDR3 totals 16 residues. Trimming removed 3 bases at V and 4 bases at J, with 16 bases between. Germline CDR1 is MGHRA and CDR2 is YSYEKL. CDR3 in DNA: TGCGCCAGCAGCCACAAACAGGGTGCAGCCGGAAACACCATATATTTT. It yields the protein CASSHKQGAAGNTIYF.

The chain is built from TRBV7-8 and TRBJ2-2; 7 nucleotides match TRBD2. V trimming: 5 bases; J trimming: 0 bases; junction bases outside the gene matches: 3. Germline V gene data show CDR1 as SGHVS and CDR2 as FQNEAQ. CDR3 length equals 15 residues. CDR3 in DNA: TGTGCCAGCAGCCGCGGGGGACCGAACACCGGGGAGCTGTTTTTT. This translates into CASSRGGPNTGELFF.

This clone has only a few counts. The V gene is TRBV6-6, the J gene TRBJ1-4; unclear D gene. Looked up from germline, CDR1 is MNHNY and CDR2 is SVGAGI (reference sequence). V shed 0 bases and J shed 7 bases, with 3 bases lying between them. The CDR3 spans 12 residues. The CDR3 loop reads CASSYSAEKLFF. The CDR3 nucleotides read TGTGCCAGCAGTTACTCGGCTGAAAAACTGTTTTTT.

The chain links TRBV28 to TRBJ1-6, with D possibly TRBD1 on 6 matching bases. The CDR3 sequence is 16 residues long. V was shortened by 5 bases and J by 7 bases, with 18 bases between the two germline ends. Germline CDR1 reads MDHEN; CDR2 reads SYDVKM. The CDR3 loop is CASSPQGRQGNSPLHF. The CDR3 DNA reads TGTGCCAGCAGTCCCCAGGGTCGTCAGGGGAATTCACCCCTCCACTTT.

The J gene is TRBJ2-3, the V gene TRBV19; tentatively, D is TRBD2 (7 bases). The CDR3 has 15 amino acids. Germline assignment: CDR1 LNHDA and CDR2 SQIVND (reference sequence). Trimming removed 7 bases from V and 6 bases from J, with 20 bases in between. The CDR3 sequence: CASTPRGASGDTQYF. For the CDR3, the DNA is TGTGCCAGTACTCCTCGGGGGGCGTCGGGTGATACGCAGTATTTT.

J is TRBJ2-4 and V is TRBV28, with TRBD1 identical over 8 bases. There are 16 residues in the CDR3. In germline, CDR1 is MDHEN, CDR2 SYDVKM. V shed 5 bases, J shed 4 bases, and the junction held 10 bases outside the gene matches. The CDR3 DNA sequence: TGTGCCAGCAGTCCCATGGACAGGGATAATAAAAACATTCAGTACTTC. Translation: CASSPMDRDNKNIQYF.

The chain couples TRBV7-3 to TRBJ1-1; 7 bases are shared with TRBD1. This CDR3 is 14 amino acids long. The V gene's germline CDR1 is SGHTA and CDR2 FQGTGA. With 2 bases clipped from V and 3 bases from J, the junction kept 3 bases outside the gene matches. CDR3 sequence: CASSLQGGYTEAFF. The CDR3, as DNA: TGTGCCAGCAGCTTACAGGGGGGCTACACTGAAGCTTTCTTT.

The rearrangement uses TRBV19 and TRBJ2-3; 11 bases map to TRBD2. From germline, CDR1 is LNHDA and CDR2 SQIVND (reference sequence). The CDR3 has 16 residues. V lost 5 bases to trimming and J lost 1 base; unmatched junction nucleotides: 5. The chain's CDR3 is CASSDTSGSGTDTQYF. CDR3 nucleotides: TGTGCCAGTAGTGATACTAGCGGGAGCGGCACAGATACGCAGTATTTT.

The chain links TRBV6-2 or TRBV6-3 to TRBJ2-1, with 15 bases fitting TRBD2. Trimming took 4 bases from V and 10 from J; bases not matched to a gene: 8. In germline, CDR1 is MNHEY, CDR2 SVGEGT. The CDR3 length is 16 residues. The CDR3 coding sequence is TGTGCCAGCAGTTGGGGGACTAGCGGGAGGTCCGGGGAGCAGTTCTTC. This codes for CASSWGTSGRSGEQFF.

The rearrangement uses TRBV27 and TRBJ2-5; 9 positions match TRBD2. V was clipped by 3 bases and J by 5 bases; unmatched bases: 4. This CDR3 has 14 amino acids. From germline, CDR1 is MNHEY and CDR2 SMNVEV (reference sequence). CDR3 in DNA: TGTGCCAGCAGTTTGTATACTAGCGGGGAGACCCAGTACTTC. This translates into CASSLYTSGETQYF.

The V call is TRBV28, the J call TRBJ2-7, with 14 bases that match TRBD2. After removal of 4 bases from V and 3 bases from J, the junction contained 11 bases not matched to a gene. This CDR3 has 18 residues. Germline-derived CDR1 and CDR2 are MDHEN and SYDVKM. CDR3 bases: TGTGCCAGCAGTTCCCCCGGGACTAGCGGGAGAGTAAACTACGAGCAGTACTTC. As protein: CASSSPGTSGRVNYEQYF.

J is TRBJ2-2 and V is TRBV7-9, with TRBD1 matching over 7 bases. The germline CDR1 and CDR2 sequences are SEHNR and FQNEAQ (reference sequence). Trimming at V came to 3 bases and at J to 0 bases, leaving 1 base not matched to a gene. The CDR3 totals 15 residues. CDR3 coding DNA: TGTGCCAGCAGCTTCCAGGGGGCGAACACCGGGGAGCTGTTTTTT. As protein: CASSFQGANTGELFF. Full variable domain (outside the CDR3, taken from reference TRBV7-9 and TRBJ2-2): DTGVSQNPRHKITKRGQNVTFRCDPISEHNRLYWYRQTLGQGPEFLTYFQNEAQLEKSRLLSDRFSAERPKGSFSTLEIQRTEQGDSAMYLCASSFQGANTGELFFGEGSRLTVL.

Only a few counts were recorded for this clone. The rearrangement links TRBV19 to TRBJ1-3; no definite D call. Trimming cost V 2 bases and J 4 bases, with 9 bases left between them. CDR1 and CDR2 from the germline V gene are LNHDA and SQIVND (reference sequence). This CDR3 contains 14 residues. CDR3 in amino acids: CASSINSPGNTIYF. The CDR3 region has the DNA TGTGCCAGTAGTATAAACAGCCCGGGAAACACCATATATTTT.

The genes are TRBV19 and TRBJ2-7, with TRBD1 identical over 8 bases. J lost 3 bases, V lost 2 bases, and 3 bases had no gene match. The CDR3 has 14 amino acids. The V gene's germline CDR1 is LNHDA and CDR2 SQIVND (reference sequence). The CDR3 DNA is TGTGCCAGTAGTATAACAGGGGGTAGCTACGAGCAGTACTTC. This gives the protein CASSITGGSYEQYF.